A selection of T cell receptor beta chains follows, all from one sample in a study of blood T cell repertoires in COVID-19. Produced via immunoSEQ multiplex PCR; TCRdb's table is partial and in-frame only. Of roughly 34,000 clones in the sample, 87% were seen once. Sequencing was done on a sample of peripheral blood. Receptors were obtained from a man older than 75 with active COVID-19. The CDR3 runs from the conserved cysteine through the conserved F or W. The order of the fields is D gene, clone size, V gene, J gene, CDR3 protein, CDR3 DNA. D genes are given only for firm matches. Where a row states a size, it is once, few, many or the class of an expanded clone; other rows omit it.

d_gene: -
abundance: -
v_gene: TRBV4-3
j_gene: TRBJ2-7
CDR3aa: CASYLLAREDEQYF
CDR3nt: TGCGCCAGTTACCTTCTAGCAAGGGAGGACGAGCAGTACTTC

d_gene: TRBD2
abundance: -
v_gene: TRBV2
j_gene: TRBJ2-5
CDR3aa: CASTLAEQETQYF
CDR3nt: TGTGCCAGCACCCTAGCGGAGCAAGAGACCCAGTACTTC

d_gene: -
abundance: few
v_gene: TRBV6-6
j_gene: TRBJ2-7
CDR3aa: CASTKREGRATYEQYF
CDR3nt: TGTGCCAGCACCAAAAGGGAAGGCAGGGCAACCTACGAGCAGTACTTC

d_gene: TRBD1
abundance: -
v_gene: TRBV5-4
j_gene: TRBJ2-2
CDR3aa: CASSLAGDRGGTGELFF
CDR3nt: TGTGCCAGCAGCTTGGCCGGGGACAGGGGGGGCACCGGGGAGCTGTTTTTT

d_gene: TRBD1
abundance: once
v_gene: TRBV5-4
j_gene: TRBJ1-1
CDR3aa: CASSSVGQGTEAFF
CDR3nt: TGTGCCAGCAGCTCCGTTGGACAGGGTACTGAAGCTTTCTTT

d_gene: TRBD1
abundance: -
v_gene: TRBV6-6
j_gene: TRBJ1-4
CDR3aa: CASRTTGANEKLFF
CDR3nt: TGTGCCAGCAGGACGACAGGGGCTAATGAAAAACTGTTTTTT

d_gene: -
abundance: -
v_gene: TRBV29-1
j_gene: TRBJ2-2
CDR3aa: CSVDRGLTGELFF
CDR3nt: TGCAGCGTTGATCGTGGCCTCACCGGGGAGCTGTTTTTT

d_gene: TRBD2
abundance: -
v_gene: TRBV4-3
j_gene: TRBJ2-5
CDR3aa: CASSPGLAGGWETQYF
CDR3nt: TGCGCCAGCAGCCCAGGACTAGCGGGAGGATGGGAGACCCAGTACTTC

d_gene: -
abundance: once
v_gene: TRBV11-2
j_gene: TRBJ1-5
CDR3aa: CASSPVNSNQPQHF
CDR3nt: TGTGCCAGCAGCCCGGTCAATAGCAATCAGCCCCAGCATTTT

d_gene: TRBD1
abundance: -
v_gene: TRBV5-5
j_gene: TRBJ1-6
CDR3aa: CASSLVAGGSPLHF
CDR3nt: TGTGCCAGCAGCTTGGTGGCAGGGGGATCACCCCTCCACTTT

d_gene: -
abundance: -
v_gene: TRBV9
j_gene: TRBJ2-7
CDR3aa: CASSFAGEGVGQYF
CDR3nt: TGTGCCAGCAGCTTTGCGGGAGAGGGGGTCGGGCAGTACTTC

d_gene: TRBD2
abundance: -
v_gene: TRBV5-4
j_gene: TRBJ2-1
CDR3aa: CASSLGGGSSYNEQFF
CDR3nt: TGTGCCAGCAGCTTGGGCGGCGGGAGCTCGTACAATGAGCAGTTCTTC

d_gene: -
abundance: -
v_gene: TRBV24-1
j_gene: TRBJ2-1
CDR3aa: CATSFGPGQWNMGSYNEQFF
CDR3nt: -

d_gene: TRBD2
abundance: -
v_gene: TRBV28
j_gene: TRBJ2-3
CDR3aa: CASSSGGSTDTQYF
CDR3nt: TGTGCCAGCAGTTCGGGGGGGAGCACAGATACGCAGTATTTT

d_gene: TRBD2
abundance: few
v_gene: TRBV5-4
j_gene: TRBJ2-3
CDR3aa: CASSMTSGSTDTQYF
CDR3nt: TGTGCCAGCAGCATGACTAGCGGGAGTACAGATACGCAGTATTTT

d_gene: -
abundance: -
v_gene: TRBV19
j_gene: TRBJ1-5
CDR3aa: CASSMRAQPQHF
CDR3nt: TGTGCCAGTAGTATGAGGGCCCAGCCCCAGCATTTT

d_gene: TRBD1
abundance: -
v_gene: TRBV29-1
j_gene: TRBJ2-7
CDR3aa: CSVDDRGDEQYF
CDR3nt: TGCAGCGTTGACGACAGGGGGGACGAGCAGTACTTC

d_gene: TRBD1
abundance: -
v_gene: TRBV6-2/TRBV6-3
j_gene: TRBJ1-5
CDR3aa: CASSPLPDRAWRQPQHF
CDR3nt: TGTGCCAGCAGCCCTCTGCCGGACAGGGCTTGGCGTCAGCCCCAGCATTTT

d_gene: -
abundance: -
v_gene: TRBV18
j_gene: TRBJ2-3
CDR3aa: CASSLGHTSTDTQYF
CDR3nt: TGTGCCAGCTCACTAGGACACACTAGCACAGATACGCAGTATTTT

d_gene: TRBD1
abundance: few
v_gene: TRBV28
j_gene: TRBJ2-7
CDR3aa: CASTPGDRSYEQYF
CDR3nt: TGTGCCAGTACGCCTGGGGACAGGTCTTACGAGCAGTACTTC

d_gene: -
abundance: -
v_gene: TRBV5-6
j_gene: TRBJ1-3
CDR3aa: CASSFRDLLKNTIYF
CDR3nt: TGTGCCAGCAGCTTCCGGGATCTACTAAAAAACACCATATATTTT

d_gene: -
abundance: -
v_gene: TRBV4-1
j_gene: TRBJ2-1
CDR3aa: CASSARILETPSSYNEQFF
CDR3nt: TGCGCCAGCAGCGCCCGAATTCTGGAGACGCCCAGCTCCTACAATGAGCAGTTCTTC

d_gene: -
abundance: -
v_gene: TRBV19
j_gene: TRBJ1-5
CDR3aa: CASSMVQGGQPQHF
CDR3nt: TGTGCCAGTAGTATGGTACAGGGTGGGCAGCCCCAGCATTTT

d_gene: TRBD1
abundance: -
v_gene: TRBV3-1/TRBV3-2
j_gene: TRBJ2-7
CDR3aa: CASSQGTGGLSYEQYF
CDR3nt: TGTGCCAGCAGCCAAGGGACAGGGGGTCTTTCCTACGAGCAGTACTTC

d_gene: TRBD1
abundance: -
v_gene: TRBV2
j_gene: TRBJ1-5
CDR3aa: CASLGQGAGQPQHF
CDR3nt: TGTGCCAGCCTCGGACAGGGAGCGGGTCAGCCCCAGCATTTT

d_gene: -
abundance: -
v_gene: TRBV4-3
j_gene: TRBJ2-7
CDR3aa: CASSQDGTGSSYEQYF
CDR3nt: TGCGCCAGCAGCCAAGATGGTACAGGTAGCTCCTACGAGCAGTACTTC

d_gene: -
abundance: -
v_gene: TRBV28
j_gene: TRBJ2-1
CDR3aa: CASRYYGSYNEQFF
CDR3nt: TGTGCCAGCAGATACTATGGCTCCTACAATGAGCAGTTCTTC

d_gene: -
abundance: -
v_gene: TRBV11-2
j_gene: TRBJ2-1
CDR3aa: CASSSSGEQFF
CDR3nt: TGTGCCAGCAGCAGTAGCGGTGAGCAGTTCTTC

d_gene: -
abundance: -
v_gene: TRBV7-2
j_gene: TRBJ2-7
CDR3aa: CASSLGADSFYEQYF
CDR3nt: TGTGCCAGCAGCTTAGGGGCAGACAGTTTCTACGAGCAGTACTTC

d_gene: TRBD1
abundance: -
v_gene: TRBV7-2
j_gene: TRBJ2-7
CDR3aa: CASSFSHPGTGGSYEQYF
CDR3nt: TGTGCCAGCAGCTTTTCCCACCCCGGGACAGGGGGATCCTACGAGCAGTACTTC

d_gene: TRBD2
abundance: -
v_gene: TRBV7-8
j_gene: TRBJ2-7
CDR3aa: CASSWRELSSYEQYF
CDR3nt: TGTGCCAGCAGCTGGCGGGAGCTGAGCTCCTACGAGCAGTACTTC

d_gene: -
abundance: -
v_gene: TRBV30
j_gene: TRBJ2-7
CDR3aa: CAWSVSQVYEQYF
CDR3nt: TGTGCCTGGAGTGTGAGTCAGGTCTACGAGCAGTACTTC